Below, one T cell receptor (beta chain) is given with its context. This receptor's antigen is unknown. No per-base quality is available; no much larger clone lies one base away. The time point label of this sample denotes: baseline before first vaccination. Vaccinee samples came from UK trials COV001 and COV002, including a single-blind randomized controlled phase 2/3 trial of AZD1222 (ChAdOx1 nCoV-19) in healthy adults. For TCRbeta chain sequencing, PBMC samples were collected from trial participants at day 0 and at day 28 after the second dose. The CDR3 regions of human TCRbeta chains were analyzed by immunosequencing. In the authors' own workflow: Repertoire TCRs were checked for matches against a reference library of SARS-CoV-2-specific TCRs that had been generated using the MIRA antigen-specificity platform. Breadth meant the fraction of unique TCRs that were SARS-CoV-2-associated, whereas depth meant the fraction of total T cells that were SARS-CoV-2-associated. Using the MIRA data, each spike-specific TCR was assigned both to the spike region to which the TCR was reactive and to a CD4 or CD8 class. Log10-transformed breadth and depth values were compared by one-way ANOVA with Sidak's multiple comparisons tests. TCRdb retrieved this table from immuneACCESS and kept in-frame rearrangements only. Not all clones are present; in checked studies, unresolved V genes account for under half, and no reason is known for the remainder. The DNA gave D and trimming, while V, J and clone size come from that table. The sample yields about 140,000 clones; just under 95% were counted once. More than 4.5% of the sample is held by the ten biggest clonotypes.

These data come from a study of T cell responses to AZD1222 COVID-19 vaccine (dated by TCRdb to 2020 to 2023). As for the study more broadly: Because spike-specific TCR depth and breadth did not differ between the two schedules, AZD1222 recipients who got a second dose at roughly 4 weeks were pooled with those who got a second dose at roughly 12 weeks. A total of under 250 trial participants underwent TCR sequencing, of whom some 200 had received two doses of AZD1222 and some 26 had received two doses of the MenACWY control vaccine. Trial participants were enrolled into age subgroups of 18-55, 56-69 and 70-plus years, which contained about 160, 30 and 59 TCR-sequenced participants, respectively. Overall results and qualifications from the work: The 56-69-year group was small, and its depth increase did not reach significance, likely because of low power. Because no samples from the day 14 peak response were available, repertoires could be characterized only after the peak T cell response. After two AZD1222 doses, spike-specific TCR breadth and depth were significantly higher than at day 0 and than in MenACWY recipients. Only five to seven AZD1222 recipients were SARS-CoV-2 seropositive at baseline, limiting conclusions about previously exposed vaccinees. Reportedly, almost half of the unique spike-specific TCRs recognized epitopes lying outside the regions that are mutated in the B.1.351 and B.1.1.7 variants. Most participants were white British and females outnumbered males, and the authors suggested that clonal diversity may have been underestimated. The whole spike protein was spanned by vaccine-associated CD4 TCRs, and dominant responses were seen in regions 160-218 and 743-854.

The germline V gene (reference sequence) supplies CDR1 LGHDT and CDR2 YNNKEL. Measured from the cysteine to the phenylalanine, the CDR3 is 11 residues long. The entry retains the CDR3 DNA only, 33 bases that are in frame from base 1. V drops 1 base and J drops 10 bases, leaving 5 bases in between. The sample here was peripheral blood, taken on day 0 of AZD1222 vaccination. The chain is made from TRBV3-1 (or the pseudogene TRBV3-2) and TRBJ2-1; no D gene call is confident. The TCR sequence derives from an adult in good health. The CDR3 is CASSQGREQFF. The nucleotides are TGTGCCAGCAGCCAAGGGCGGGAGCAGTTCTTC.